This TCR beta chain was retrieved from a study of T-cell reconstitution after alpha-beta-depleted transplantation in children. This clonotype occurred many times. It was with unique molecular identifiers that the TCRbeta library was prepared. MiXCR, run by TCRdb on the PCR reads, gives a single entry per CDR3 protein. Altogether about 110,000 distinct CDR3 sequences are present, about 9.3% being singletons, with the ten largest covering less than 10%. This specimen consisted of PBMCs from the stem cell graft donor, obtained from the stem cell graft. This clonotype was sampled from a human donor who donated a stem cell graft to a child with acute lymphoblastic leukemia.

The chain's CDR3 is CSAGTSGGTDTQYF. Written as DNA, the CDR3 is TGCAGTGCTGGGACTAGCGGGGGCACAGATACGCAGTATTTT. The chain links TRBV20-1 to TRBJ2-3, with 13 bases fitting TRBD2. V gave up 5 bases and J gave up 1 base; unmatched junction bases: 0. This CDR3 contains 14 residues. The V gene's germline CDR1 is DFQATT and CDR2 SNEGSKA (reference sequence).